This TCR beta chain was profiled in a study of cytomegalovirus exposure and HLA in healthy donors. PCR amplification relied on 60 Vbeta primers (plus 13 Jbeta primers). Some clones are missing from TCRdb's copy, which holds only in-frame ones; the method was immunoSEQ multiplex PCR. The table shows roughly 150,000 clones, with roughly two thirds occurring only once. Sequencing was done on a sample of PBMCs. This receptor was taken from a woman younger than 30 in good health and CMV-seropositive.

In DNA, the CDR3 is TGTGCCAGCAGTCCTCCAGGTCGGAATTCACCCCTCCACTTT. Translation: CASSPPGRNSPLHF. The chain joins TRBV27 to TRBJ1-6; D not certain. The ends were cut back, 5 bases at V and 7 bases at J, with 12 bases in the middle. Germline V CDR1 and CDR2: MNHEY, SMNVEV (reference sequence). CDR3 length: 14 residues.